Listed below are T cell receptor beta chains from one sample, sequenced in a study of T cell responses to AZD1222 COVID-19 vaccine. The repertoire was sequenced with immunoSEQ multiplex PCR; TCRdb's copy has only in-frame clones and lacks some. In the table there are around 140,000 clones, 80% to 90% of which are singletons. Here the sequenced sample was peripheral blood, taken on day 0 of AZD1222 vaccination. The receptor source for this set is an adult in good health. CDR3s leave out the opening cysteine and the closing phenylalanine or tryptophan. The order of the fields is CDR3 length, V gene, CDR3 protein.

>16|TRBV4-2
ASSRPFGLADSYNEQF
>11|TRBV2
ASSDMTPYEQY
>12|TRBV28
ASSAGGGNQPQH
>10|TRBV6-5
ASSPDRVGYT
>10|TRBV30
ALTGYNTEAF
>12|TRBV2
ASSDRLAPDEQY
>12|TRBV9
ASSPGQRNTEAF
>11|TRBV27
ASGLSGTYEQY
>16|TRBV7-9
ASSIYLGTLESSVEQY
>12|TRBV10-3
AISESGGADGYT
>12|TRBV28
ASSALQDYYGYT
>12|TRBV28
ASSWAGGSSPLH
>10|TRBV6-6
ASSNSGNGYT